This T cell receptor beta chain derives from a study of cytomegalovirus exposure and HLA in healthy donors. General study points: A list of approximately 160 TCR beta chains associated with cytomegalovirus was given. For cytomegalovirus status, the classifier reportedly gave diagnoses with high specificity and sensitivity.

The germline V gene encodes CDR1 MRHNA and CDR2 SNTAGT. CDR3 length equals 16 residues. V was trimmed by 4 bases and J by 4 bases, leaving 14 bases between them. Remarks on this clone: Antigen specificity is unknown.

The table came from immunoSEQ multiplex PCR; TCRdb's copy has only in-frame clones and leaves some out. The profile shows roughly 130,000 clones, more than 70% of them singletons. V usage is TRBV6-4 and J usage is TRBJ2-6; no clear D gene. The sample was PBMCs. This sequence was found in a man aged 30 to 39 in good health and CMV-seronegative. The DNA of the CDR3 is TGTGCCAGCAGTGTCGACTCAAAGGCCGGGGCCAACGTCCTGACTTTC. This codes for CASSVDSKAGANVLTF.